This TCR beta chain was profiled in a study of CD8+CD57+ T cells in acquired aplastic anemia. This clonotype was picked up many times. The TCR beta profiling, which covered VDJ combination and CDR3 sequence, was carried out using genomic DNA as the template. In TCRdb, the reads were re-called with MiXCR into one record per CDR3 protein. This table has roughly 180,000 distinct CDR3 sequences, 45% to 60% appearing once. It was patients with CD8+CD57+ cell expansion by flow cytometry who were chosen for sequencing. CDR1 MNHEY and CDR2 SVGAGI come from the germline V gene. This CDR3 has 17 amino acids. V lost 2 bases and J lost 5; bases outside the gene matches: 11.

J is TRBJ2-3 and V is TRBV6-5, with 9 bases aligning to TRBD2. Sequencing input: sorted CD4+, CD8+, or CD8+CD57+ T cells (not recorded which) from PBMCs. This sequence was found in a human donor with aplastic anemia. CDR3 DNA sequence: TGTGCCAGCAGTTACAAACGAGGGCTAGCGGGGAAAGATACGCAGTATTTT. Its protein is CASSYKRGLAGKDTQYF.